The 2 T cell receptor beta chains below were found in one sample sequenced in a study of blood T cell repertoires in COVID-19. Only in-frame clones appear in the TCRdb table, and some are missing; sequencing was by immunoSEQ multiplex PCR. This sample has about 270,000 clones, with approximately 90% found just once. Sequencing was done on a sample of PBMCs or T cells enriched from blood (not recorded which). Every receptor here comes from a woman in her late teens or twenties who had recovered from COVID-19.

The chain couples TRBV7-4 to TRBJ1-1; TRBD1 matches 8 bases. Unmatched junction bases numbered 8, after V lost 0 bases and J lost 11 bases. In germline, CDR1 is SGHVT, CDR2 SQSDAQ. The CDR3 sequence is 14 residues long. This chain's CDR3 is CASSLAGRGQRAFF. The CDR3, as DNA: TGTGCCAGCAGCTTAGCGGGCAGGGGGCAGCGGGCTTTCTTT.

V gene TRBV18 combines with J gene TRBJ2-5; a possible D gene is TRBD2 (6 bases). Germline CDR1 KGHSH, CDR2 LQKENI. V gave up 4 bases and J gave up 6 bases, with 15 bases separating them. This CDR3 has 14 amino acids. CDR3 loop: CASSLPEGQKTQYF. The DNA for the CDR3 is TGTGCCAGCTCACTACCGGAGGGGCAGAAGACCCAGTACTTC.